This T cell receptor (beta chain) was sequenced during a study of cytomegalovirus exposure and HLA in healthy donors. Findings and caveats of the study: In terms of immune exposure information, only CMV serostatus was available. Overall, approximately 150 TCR beta chains were annotated as cytomegalovirus-associated. Reported findings show TCR beta sequences accurately forecast HLA-A and HLA-B alleles in most subjects. There was a cluster of highly shared sequence variants that was likely a sequencing artifact.

The PCR had 60 Vbeta and 13 Jbeta primers. Profiling relied on immunoSEQ multiplex PCR, and the TCRdb table lists in-frame clones only, not all of them. The table has 150,000 to 200,000 clones, around 85% seen once. Worth noting for this clone: Its specificity is not known. Compared with germline, one end of the junction differs, possibly owing to a read error.

The CDR3 is 16 residues long. Germline loops: CDR1 MNHEY, CDR2 SVGAGI. V is TRBV6-5 and J is TRBJ2-5; 8 bases agree with TRBD2. Sequenced sample: PBMCs. The sequence was collected from a male donor in good health and CMV-seronegative. CDR3 coding DNA: TGTGCCGGCAGTTACGCTGGCGGGGGGAGATTTGAGACCCAGTACTTC. Amino acids: CAGSYAGGGRFETQYF.